These 20 T cell receptor beta chains were sequenced from one sample in a study of T-cell reconstitution after alpha-beta-depleted transplantation in children. TCRbeta library preparation incorporated unique molecular identifiers. TCRdb itself ran the PCR reads through MiXCR, one entry per CDR3 protein. The sample records roughly 500,000 distinct CDR3 sequences, about 16% being singletons. The specimen comprised PBMCs from the stem cell graft donor, sampled from the stem cell graft. These receptors were collected from a human donor who donated a stem cell graft to a child with acute lymphoblastic leukemia.

This clonotype has a handful of counts. The V and J genes are TRBV12-3 or TRBV12-4 and TRBJ1-1; 8 bases are shared with TRBD1. The trim removed 3 bases at V and 4 bases at J, leaving 10 bases unmatched. The CDR3 length is 16 residues. The CDR3 DNA reads TGTGCCAGCAGTTTTAGAGACAGGGGTGGTGGCACTGAAGCTTTCTTT. This gives the protein CASSFRDRGGGTEAFF.

This clonotype appeared a few times. The chain recombines TRBV7-9 with TRBJ1-1; 10 bases match TRBD1. This CDR3 is built from 16 residues. Germline CDR1 is SEHNR and CDR2 is FQNEAQ (reference sequence). Unmatched junction bases numbered 2, after V lost 1 base and J lost 0 bases. CDR3 sequence reads: CASSLGTGGMNTEAFF. As DNA, the CDR3 is TGTGCCAGCAGCTTAGGGACAGGGGGTATGAACACTGAAGCTTTCTTT.

The J gene is TRBJ2-3, the V gene TRBV15; D uncertain. Per the germline V gene, CDR1 is LNHNV and CDR2 is YYDKDF (reference sequence). The CDR3 length is 15 residues. V lost 0 bases and J lost 0, with 7 bases in between. The CDR3 nucleotides are TGTGCCACCAGCAGAGAGGATCCAAGCACAGATACGCAGTATTTT. Protein product: CATSREDPSTDTQYF. The whole variable domain, filled in from reference TRBV15 and TRBJ2-3, reads DAMVIQNPRYQVTQFGKPVTLSCSQTLNHNVMYWYQQKSSQAPKLLFHYYDKDFNNEADTPDNFQSRRPNTSFCFLDIRSPGLGDTAMYLCATSREDPSTDTQYFGPGTRLTVL.

The chain uses TRBV2 and TRBJ1-5; no clear D. The CDR3 spans 12 residues. Trimming removed 4 bases at V and 5 bases at J, with 6 bases between. Germline V gives CDR1 SNHLY, CDR2 FYNNEI. The CDR3 DNA sequence: TGTGCCAGCAGTGTTGGGCATCAGCCCCAGCATTTT. Its protein product is CASSVGHQPQHF.

This clonotype was found many times. The V gene is TRBV4-2, the J gene TRBJ2-2, with D possibly TRBD2 on 7 matching bases. The V and J ends lost 0 bases and 6 bases respectively, with 14 bases between them. Germline CDR1 reads LGHNA; CDR2 reads YNFKEQ. This CDR3 has 16 residues. CDR3 region: CASSQEGQGRAGELFF. The CDR3 DNA reads TGTGCCAGCAGCCAAGAAGGGCAGGGGAGGGCCGGGGAGCTGTTTTTT.

This clonotype was detected a few times. The chain has TRBV7-2 and TRBJ2-1, with D perhaps matching TRBD2 (5 bases). V was pared by 2 bases and J by 0 bases, with 14 bases between. CDR3 length: 17 amino acids. Germline-derived CDR1 and CDR2 are SGHTA and FQGNSA. DNA of the CDR3: TGTGCCAGCAGCTTATTCAGTAGCGCCCGCTCCTACAATGAGCAGTTCTTC. This encodes CASSLFSSARSYNEQFF.

This chain uses TRBV12-3 or TRBV12-4 with TRBJ2-7; 8 bases are shared with TRBD2. The trim removed 6 bases at V and 9 bases at J, leaving 7 bases unmatched. The CDR3 length is 12 residues. The CDR3 region has the DNA TGTGCCAGCAGGGGGACTAGTTTGGGGCAGTACTTC. This codes for CASRGTSLGQYF.

This clonotype was recorded a few times. The chain combines TRBV27 with TRBJ2-7; 8 nucleotides line up with TRBD1. CDR1 and CDR2 from the germline V gene are MNHEY and SMNVEV (reference sequence). V trimming: 4 bases; J trimming: 4 bases; junction bases outside the gene matches: 9. The CDR3 has 15 residues. CDR3 DNA: TGTGCCAGCAGTTCGGCCCGGGACAGGTATTACGAGCAGTACTTC. Its protein is CASSSARDRYYEQYF.

This clonotype came up a few times. This rearrangement joins TRBV15 to TRBJ2-3; 11 bases line up with TRBD1. The ends lost 3 bases at V and 4 bases at J; junction bases unmatched: 6. Germline V CDR1 and CDR2: LNHNV, YYDKDF (reference sequence). The CDR3 runs to 16 residues. CDR3 region: CATSRGDRGSADTQYF. The CDR3 DNA is TGTGCCACCAGCAGGGGGGACAGGGGGTCGGCAGATACGCAGTATTTT. The full variable domain, with the rest looked up from reference TRBV15 and TRBJ2-3, is DAMVIQNPRYQVTQFGKPVTLSCSQTLNHNVMYWYQQKSSQAPKLLFHYYDKDFNNEADTPDNFQSRRPNTSFCFLDIRSPGLGDTAMYLCATSRGDRGSADTQYFGPGTRLTVL.

This clonotype came up a few times. This chain joins TRBV20-1 and TRBJ2-1; either TRBD1 or TRBD2 may fit D (6 bases each). The CDR3 is made up of 13 amino acids. CDR1 is DFQATT and CDR2 is SNEGSKA in the germline V gene (reference sequence). Trimming took off 3 bases at V and 2 bases at J, with 8 bases between the two ends. CDR3 sequence reads: CSASRGAYNEQFF. The DNA of the CDR3 is TGCAGTGCTAGTAGGGGGGCCTACAATGAGCAGTTCTTC.

This sequence joins TRBV12-3 or TRBV12-4 and TRBJ1-2, with D possibly being TRBD1 (5 bases). The CDR3 runs to 13 residues. Trimming stripped 5 bases from V and 7 bases from J, with 14 bases between. The CDR3: CASSTSRDAGYTF. CDR3 DNA: TGTGCCAGCAGTACGTCCCGGGACGCTGGCTACACCTTC.

This chain connects TRBV7-7 to TRBJ2-3, with D possibly being TRBD2 (5 bases). CDR1 and CDR2 (germline): SSHAT, FNYEAQ (reference sequence). V gave up 5 bases and J gave up 4 bases, with 10 bases separating them. The CDR3 is made up of 13 amino acids. The CDR3 DNA follows: TGTGCCAGCAGCCCGAGGGTCGCAGATACGCAGTATTTT. This encodes CASSPRVADTQYF.

The chain couples TRBV29-1 to TRBJ2-2, with D possibly TRBD2 on 6 matching bases. CDR1 is SQVTM, CDR2 ANQGSEA, per germline. Trimming cost V 6 bases and J 6 bases, with 17 bases left between them. The CDR3 is made up of 14 amino acids. In nucleotides, the CDR3 is TGCAGCGTGGAGAGCGGGCTCGGTCCCGGGGAGCTGTTTTTT. The encoded protein is CSVESGLGPGELFF.

The V and J genes are TRBV19 and TRBJ1-1, with 8 positions matching TRBD1. The J segment lost 2 bases and the V segment lost 4 bases, leaving 3 bases of the junction unmatched. Germline V gene data show CDR1 as LNHDA and CDR2 as SQIVND (reference sequence). CDR3 length: 14 residues. The CDR3 sequence is CASSTGGINTEAFF. CDR3 DNA: TGTGCCAGTAGTACAGGGGGCATAAACACTGAAGCTTTCTTT.

This clonotype was observed a handful of times. The V call is TRBV12-3 or TRBV12-4, the J call TRBJ2-5; possibly TRBD1 or TRBD2 for D (5 bases each). The V end lost 7 bases, the J end lost 7 bases, and 10 bases lay between the germline ends. The CDR3 is 11 residues long. CDR3 loop: CASTGTGTQYF. In DNA, the CDR3 is TGTGCCAGCACAGGGACGGGGACCCAGTACTTC.

This clonotype was counted only a few times. The gene calls are TRBV5-1 and TRBJ2-3, with TRBD2 identical over 8 bases. V shed 4 bases, J shed 4 bases, and the junction held 5 bases outside the gene matches. Germline CDR1 and CDR2: SGHRS and YFSETQ. The CDR3 runs 14 residues. The CDR3, as DNA: TGCGCCAGCAGCGCTACTAGCGGCGCAGATACGCAGTATTTT. It yields the protein CASSATSGADTQYF.

At least ten counts were recorded for this clonotype. The J gene is TRBJ2-5, the V gene TRBV6-5; unclear D gene. Per germline, CDR1 MNHEY and CDR2 SVGAGI. The CDR3 contains 13 residues. V gave up 0 bases and J gave up 5 bases, with 7 bases separating them. The CDR3 nucleotides read TGTGCCAGCAGTTACTCGTTCGGGGAGACCCAGTACTTC. This encodes CASSYSFGETQYF.

This clonotype was recorded many times. The chain carries TRBV6-5 and TRBJ2-7, with D possibly TRBD1 on 6 matching bases. CDR3 length equals 15 residues. V was shortened by 5 bases and J by 2 bases, with 16 bases between the two germline ends. CDR1 and CDR2 (germline): MNHEY, SVGAGI. As DNA, the CDR3 is TGTGCCAGCAGTCCACAGACAGGCCCTACCTACGAGCAGTACTTC. This gives the protein CASSPQTGPTYEQYF.

This chain joins TRBV29-1 and TRBJ1-3; D gene uncertain. The CDR3 sequence is 14 residues long. V was cut by 3 bases and J by 0 bases, with 9 bases left in between. Germline loops: CDR1 SQVTM, CDR2 ANQGSEA. CDR3 bases: TGCAGCGTTGATCCCAGGTCCTCTGGAAACACCATATATTTT. Its protein is CSVDPRSSGNTIYF.

V and J are TRBV18 and TRBJ1-4; no clear D. V shed 0 bases and J shed 5 bases, with 10 bases lying between them. There are 15 residues in the CDR3. Germline values: CDR1 KGHSH, CDR2 LQKENI. CDR3 DNA sequence: TGTGCCAGCTCACCACCTGCCGTCGAAAATGAAAAACTGTTTTTT. Its protein is CASSPPAVENEKLFF.